The clone carrying this T cell receptor (beta chain) was observed a single time. V trimming: 1 base; J trimming: 4 bases; junction bases outside the gene matches: 3. Germline V gene lookup returns CDR1 SGHDT and CDR2 YYEEEE. This CDR3 spans 15 amino acids. The repertoire was sequenced with immunoSEQ multiplex PCR; TCRdb's copy has only in-frame clones and lacks some. The sample holds around 140,000 clones, roughly 86% seen once. This entry is derived from a study of blood T cell repertoires in COVID-19. Background on the study: Samples taken during acute and convalescent COVID-19 were collected in the United States, Italy and Spain. In each case, the material was cDNA or gDNA derived from T cells, B-cell-depleted T cells, or PBMCs.

The sequenced material came from peripheral blood. The receptor was isolated from a woman aged 60 to 75 with acute or convalescent COVID-19. This chain uses TRBV5-6 with TRBJ1-3; 9 nucleotides line up with TRBD1. The CDR3 region is CASSLRGTGGNTIYF. As DNA, the CDR3 is TGTGCCAGCAGCTTGCGGGGGACAGGGGGAAACACCATATATTTT.